This record concerns one TCR gamma chain sequence. Based on its abundance in the sample, this clone is medium-sized (0.01 to 0.1%). The antigen it recognizes is unknown. Nothing much larger sits one base from this clone, and base qualities are not available. Here V drops 5 bases and J drops 3 bases, and the junction holds 0 bases not matched to any gene. From cysteine to phenylalanine, the CDR3 is 12 amino acids long. The entry retains the CDR3 DNA only, 36 bases that are in frame from base 1. From a lookup of the germline V gene, CDR1 and CDR2 are EGSNGY and YDSYNSKV. Staining of thymocytes was performed with Zombie NIR viability dye and with antibodies against CD3 (UCHT1), TCRgammadelta (11F2), TCRVgamma9 (IMMU360) and TCRVdelta2 (IMMU389). From human fetal and pediatric thymuses, sorted Vgamma9Vdelta2 and nonVgamma9Vdelta2 gammadelta thymocytes were used to generate bulk TRD and TRG CDR3 repertoires separately. Children undergoing cardiac surgery in Belgium were the source of the pediatric thymus tissue. The pediatric thymus donors included in the study ranged in age from roughly 1 to 12 years. As previously described, thymic cell suspensions were prepared from both fetal and post-natal thymuses. NonVgamma9Vdelta2 thymocytes were sorted as CD3+ gammadeltaTCR+ cells that did not have the Vgamma9+Vdelta2+ phenotype. A FACS Aria III cell sorter (BD Biosciences) was used to carry out the cell sorting.

This record belongs to a study of fetal and pediatric gammadelta thymocytes (dated by TCRdb to the early 2020s). Background on the whole study: To strengthen a single-cell study of gammadelta thymocyte development, the researchers used bulk gammadelta thymocyte repertoires that mixed previously published data with newly generated, unpublished data. A total of around 10 subjects, comprising 3 fetal thymus donors and 7 pediatric thymus donors, were covered by the bulk gammadelta thymocyte repertoire set. Previously published data (refs 27,28) and unpublished data were combined in the bulk gammadelta thymocyte repertoires. Bulk TCR repertoire data were included to raise the number of subjects and reinforce the CDR3 publicity analysis. What the research found in general, with its limitations: Fetal gammadelta thymocyte repertoires were previously reported to be enriched for TRDV2, TRGV8 and TRGV9 usage, low N additions and public CDR3s compared with post-natal repertoires.

The run used an Illumina MiSeq. As for the authors' bioinformatics: To analyze publicity, the Vgamma9Vdelta2 and nonVgamma9Vdelta2 bulk CDR3 files from each subject were merged so that every subject had one combined repertoire. Using base R and dplyr, CDR3 publicity was scored on a scale from 0 to 19 by checking each amino acid sequence across 9 single-cell datasets and around 9 bulk repertoires. Clone calls in TCRdb were regenerated from the public reads with CATT, after which identical DNA sequences shared one row. The V and J calls reflect TCRdb's pipeline rather than the authors' work. Counted in this sample were around 920 gamma-chain clones; almost 5% of them appeared once. The ten largest account for approximately 7% of the sample.

The rearranged segments are TRGV2 and TRGJP2. This TCR was sampled from a child who underwent cardiac surgery and was recorded as healthy. Sequenced material: non-Vgamma9Vdelta2 gamma-delta T cells from the thymus. Interpreted using the paper, the cell subset or site label stands for: CD3+gammadeltaTCR+ thymocytes not co-expressing Vgamma9 and Vdelta2. CDR3 sequence: CATWGSDWIKTF. The base sequence is TGTGCCACCTGGGGTAGTGATTGGATCAAGACGTTT.